What follows are 5 T cell receptor beta chains derived from one specimen sequenced in a study of shared clonotypes between healthy human individuals. This table comes from immunoSEQ multiplex PCR, and its TCRdb copy is limited to in-frame clones, with some not included. The sample has roughly 2.1 million clones; about 93% are singletons. Positively selected for CCR7, the CD45RO-negative cells used as naive CD8 cells excluded terminally differentiated effector memory CD45RA+ cells. Sequencing was performed on naive CD8+ T cells from PBMCs. The receptor set was obtained from a man between 18 and 35 years old in good health. Some clones in this sample may be carry-over from other donors' samples.

The chain combines TRBV5-5 with TRBJ1-2; TRBD1 might be the D (5 bases). CDR1 and CDR2 (germline): SGHKS, YYEKEE (reference sequence). The CDR3 covers 14 residues. Trimming stripped 3 bases from V and 4 bases from J, with 13 bases between. This chain's CDR3 is CASSYGTPAYGYTF. The CDR3 DNA follows: TGTGCCAGCAGCTACGGGACTCCGGCCTATGGCTACACCTTC.

The chain links TRBV7-3 to TRBJ2-1; D unresolved. Germline V gives CDR1 SGHTA, CDR2 FQGTGA. This CDR3 region has 13 residues. V dropped 1 base and J dropped 4 bases, with 5 bases sitting between them. CDR3 loop: CASSLKGYNEQFF. CDR3 in DNA: TGTGCCAGCAGCTTAAAAGGGTACAATGAGCAGTTCTTC.

The chain is built from TRBV28 and TRBJ2-7, with D possibly matching TRBD1 (7 bases). CDR1 and CDR2 (germline): MDHEN, SYDVKM. V lost 7 bases, J lost 0 bases, and 25 bases lay in between. The CDR3 totals 18 residues. The CDR3 sequence is CASNHGQAGLPYSYEQYF. The CDR3 DNA follows: TGTGCCAGCAACCATGGACAGGCGGGACTTCCCTACTCCTACGAGCAGTACTTC.

The chain links TRBV7-9 to TRBJ2-1, with 12 bases identical to TRBD2. V gave up 5 bases and J gave up 4 bases; unmatched junction bases: 12. There are 18 residues in the CDR3. CDR1 is SEHNR and CDR2 is FQNEAQ in the germline V gene (reference sequence). The CDR3 DNA is TGTGCCAGCAGCCCGGGACTAGCGGGCGCGGCGAATTACAATGAGCAGTTCTTC. It translates to CASSPGLAGAANYNEQFF. Filled out from reference TRBV7-9 and TRBJ2-1, the complete variable domain reads DTGVSQNPRHKITKRGQNVTFRCDPISEHNRLYWYRQTLGQGPEFLTYFQNEAQLEKSRLLSDRFSAERPKGSFSTLEIQRTEQGDSAMYLCASSPGLAGAANYNEQFFGPGTRLTVL.

The genes are TRBV4-3 and TRBJ2-5; weak D call: TRBD1 (5 bases). The CDR3 is made up of 15 amino acids. Germline V CDR1 and CDR2: LGHNA, YSLEER. V was cut by 0 bases and J by 5 bases, with 13 bases left in between. CDR3 amino acids: CASSQDTGSFETQYF. The CDR3 region has the DNA TGCGCCAGCAGCCAAGATACAGGTAGTTTTGAGACCCAGTACTTC.